These T cell receptor beta chains were read from a single sample in a study of shared clonotypes between healthy human individuals. Produced via immunoSEQ multiplex PCR; TCRdb's table is partial and in-frame only. The sample holds hundreds of thousands of clones; about 96% are singletons and the top ten take approximately 0.1%. Sequencing was performed on naive CD8+ T cells sorted from blood. Receptors originate from a woman in her twenties or thirties in good health. Both conserved end residues are part of each CDR3. Each record gives: clone size, V gene, D gene, CDR3 length, J gene, CDR3 DNA, CDR3 protein. The D gene is left open where the match is weak. Some rows have no size entry. The others give once, few or many, or a class for an expanded clone.

NA	TRBV19	NA	12	TRBJ2-3	TGTGCCAGTAGCGGGACCACAGATACGCAGTATTTT	CASSGTTDTQYF
NA	TRBV19	TRBD2	17	TRBJ2-3	TGTGCCATCACAAGGCGGCGGGAGGCCTCCGTTACTAATACGCAGTATTTT	CAITRRREASVTNTQYF
NA	TRBV9	NA	13	TRBJ2-1	TGTGCCAGCACCCGGGACTCCGACAATGAGCAGTTCTTC	CASTRDSDNEQFF
once	TRBV2	NA	10	TRBJ2-1	TGTGCCAGCACCCGCCGGGAGCAGTTCTTC	CASTRREQFF
NA	TRBV28	NA	14	TRBJ2-2	TGTGCCAGCAGTTTCCTAGGGAACACCGGGGAGCTGTTTTTT	CASSFLGNTGELFF
NA	TRBV9	NA	15	TRBJ2-1	TGTGCCAGCAGCGTAGATGTCGGCTCCTACAATGAGCAGTTCTTC	CASSVDVGSYNEQFF
NA	TRBV2	NA	15	TRBJ2-7	TGTGCCAGCAGTGACTCTAGCGCGAGCTCCTACGAGCAGTACTTC	CASSDSSASSYEQYF
few	TRBV7-9	NA	13	TRBJ2-7	TGTGCCAGCAGCTACTCAGGGAACTACGAGCAGTACTTC	CASSYSGNYEQYF
NA	TRBV29-1	NA	16	TRBJ2-6	TGCAGCGTTGAGGGGGAGGCCTTAAATGGGGCCAACGTCCTGACTTTC	CSVEGEALNGANVLTF
NA	TRBV10-2	NA	14	TRBJ1-3	TGCGCCAGCAGTGAGATTGGCTCCGGAAACACCATATATTTT	CASSEIGSGNTIYF
NA	TRBV6-1	NA	13	TRBJ2-1	TGTGCCAGCAGGTGGAGTTCTGGTAGTGAGCAGTTCTTC	CASRWSSGSEQFF
NA	TRBV7-9	NA	9	TRBJ2-5	TGTGCCAGCAGCTTAGCGGAGGACTTC	CASSLAEDF
NA	TRBV10-3	TRBD1	14	TRBJ1-1	TGTGCCACTTTGACAGGGCCTGGGGTAACTGAAGCTTTCTTT	CATLTGPGVTEAFF
NA	TRBV4-1	TRBD2	15	TRBJ2-3	TGCGCCAGCAGCCCCCTAGCGGGAGCCCCAGATACGCAGTATTTT	CASSPLAGAPDTQYF
NA	TRBV27	NA	14	TRBJ2-3	TGTGCCAGCAGGCGAATAGGTAGCACAGATACGCAGTATTTT	CASRRIGSTDTQYF